Below, 23 T cell receptor beta chains from the same sample are listed, as sequenced in a study of blood T cell repertoires in COVID-19. The protocol was immunoSEQ multiplex PCR, while the TCRdb copy is restricted to in-frame clones and leaves out a portion. The table includes about 250,000 clones, roughly 80% detected once. Sample: peripheral blood. These receptors all stem from a woman of 80 years or more with acute or convalescent COVID-19.

V is TRBV9 and J is TRBJ1-3, with TRBD1 as a possible D gene (5 bases). V dropped 3 bases and J dropped 7 bases, with 17 bases sitting between them. The CDR3 spans 15 residues. CDR1 is SGDLS and CDR2 is YYNGEE in the germline V gene. The CDR3 spells CASSALAGEENTIYF. Here the CDR3 DNA reads TGTGCCAGCAGCGCCCTAGCGGGGGAGGAGAACACCATATATTTT.

This clone was recorded a few times. The chain employs TRBV9 and TRBJ1-4; D unclear. The CDR3 sequence is 18 residues long. The germline CDR1 and CDR2 sequences are SGDLS and YYNGEE. V was trimmed by 0 bases and J by 7 bases, leaving 22 bases between them. The CDR3 region is CASSVASQRLWEGEKLFF. The DNA for the CDR3 is TGTGCCAGCAGCGTAGCCTCCCAACGACTTTGGGAGGGTGAAAAACTGTTTTTT.

The gene calls are TRBV20-1 and TRBJ2-1, with a possible D match to TRBD1 (6 bases). The CDR3 spans 15 residues. The germline V gene encodes CDR1 DFQATT and CDR2 SNEGSKA (reference sequence). Deletions cut 3 bases from V and 2 bases from J, with 14 bases between. CDR3 protein: CSASSRGSPYNEQFF. The CDR3 region has the DNA TGCAGTGCTAGTAGCAGGGGTTCCCCCTACAATGAGCAGTTCTTC.

To note about this clone: A much larger clone sits a single nucleotide away, making a read error possible. This rearrangement joins TRBV11-2 to TRBJ2-3, with TRBD2 identical over 8 bases. The V gene's germline CDR1 is SGHAT and CDR2 FQNNGV. The CDR3 is 16 residues long. V gave up 5 bases and J gave up 2 bases; unmatched junction bases: 9. CDR3 nucleotide sequence: TGTGCCAGCAGCCCGACAGCGGGGGAGCCCACAGATACGCAGTATTTT. Encoded protein: CASSPTAGEPTDTQYF.

V gene TRBV7-9 combines with J gene TRBJ1-5; a weak D match, TRBD1 (5 bases). CDR3 length: 17 amino acids. V gave up 5 bases and J gave up 0 bases, with 17 bases separating them. Per germline, CDR1 SEHNR and CDR2 FQNEAQ (reference sequence). CDR3 DNA sequence: TGTGCCAGCAGCCCCGGGGGGGGATCCTATAGCAATCAGCCCCAGCATTTT. It specifies CASSPGGGSYSNQPQHF.

The V and J genes are TRBV11-3 and TRBJ2-1, with a weak D call TRBD2 (7 bases). This CDR3 has 14 residues. V shed 5 bases and J shed 7 bases, with 15 bases lying between them. Per germline, CDR1 SGHNT and CDR2 YENEEA. The chain's CDR3 is CASSLLGGTNEQFF. The DNA of the CDR3 is TGTGCCAGCAGCCTTCTCGGGGGGACAAATGAGCAGTTCTTC.

The DNA of the CDR3 is TGCGCCAGCATTGAAACAGGCAAAAACATTCAGTACTTC. Translated, it gives CASIETGKNIQYF. The chain is built from TRBV23-1 and TRBJ2-4; D possibly corresponds to TRBD1 (5 bases). TRBV23-1 is classed as an ORF, of uncertain function. Trimming shortened V by 7 bases and J by 3 bases, and 10 bases separated the two germline ends. The CDR3 length is 13 residues.

The V gene is TRBV24-1, the J gene TRBJ2-1; tentative D call: TRBD2 (5 bases). Germline V gene data show CDR1 as KGHDR and CDR2 as SFDVKD. V shed 5 bases and J shed 9 bases, with 16 bases lying between them. The CDR3 runs 14 residues. CDR3 residues: CATSGPLLGSEQFF. CDR3 nucleotide sequence: TGTGCCACCAGTGGCCCCCTCCTAGGGAGTGAGCAGTTCTTC.

The chain carries TRBV5-1 and TRBJ2-7, with a weak D call TRBD1 (6 bases). CDR3 length equals 15 residues. The germline V gene encodes CDR1 SGHRS and CDR2 YFSETQ. Trimming left V 5 bases short and J 2 bases short, with 17 bases between. The CDR3 sequence is CASSSGQGQTYEQYF. The CDR3 region has the DNA TGCGCCAGCAGTTCGGGGCAGGGACAAACCTACGAGCAGTACTTC.

The J gene is TRBJ2-7, the V gene TRBV25-1; 8 bases are shared with TRBD1. This CDR3 is built from 16 residues. The germline CDR1 and CDR2 sequences are MGHDK and SYGVNS. V lost 1 base to trimming and J lost 3 bases; unmatched junction nucleotides: 8. As DNA, the CDR3 is TGTGCCAGCAGTGAATTTAATGGCAGGGGGCTCTACGAGCAGTACTTC. It is translated as CASSEFNGRGLYEQYF.

V gene TRBV6-5 combines with J gene TRBJ1-2, with D perhaps matching TRBD1 (5 bases). The ends were cut back, 4 bases at V and 2 bases at J, with 11 bases in the middle. This CDR3 is built from 14 residues. Germline V gene sequence: CDR1 MNHEY, CDR2 SVGAGI. CDR3 residues: CASSSPTDNYGYTF. CDR3 nucleotide sequence: TGTGCCAGCAGTTCCCCGACAGACAACTATGGCTACACCTTC.

The gene calls are TRBV3-1 (or the pseudogene TRBV3-2) and TRBJ1-1; D is possibly TRBD1 (5 bases). V was cut by 0 bases and J by 6 bases, with 11 bases left in between. The germline V gene has CDR1 LGHDT and CDR2 YNNKEL (reference sequence). This CDR3 region has 14 residues. The CDR3 nucleotides read TGTGCCAGCAGCCAAGATTGGGGGAGGGCTGAAGCTTTCTTT. Amino acids: CASSQDWGRAEAFF.

The chain has TRBV7-3 and TRBJ1-6, with D unresolved. The ends were cut back, 5 bases at V and 7 bases at J, with 15 bases in the middle. Germline CDR1 SGHTA, CDR2 FQGTGA. The CDR3 covers 15 residues. The chain's CDR3 is CASSISGLGNSPLHF. In DNA, the CDR3 is TGTGCCAGCAGCATCAGCGGGCTTGGGAATTCACCCCTCCACTTT.

The rearrangement uses TRBV19 and TRBJ1-5, with D unresolved. V was clipped by 4 bases and J by 5 bases, with 12 bases between them. Germline V gives CDR1 LNHDA, CDR2 SQIVND (reference sequence). This CDR3 region has 14 residues. CDR3 bases: TGTGCCAGTAGTACCGTCACAGCAGATCAGCCCCAGCATTTT. Residues: CASSTVTADQPQHF.

The CDR3 protein is CASSYPGQTGTGELFF. CDR3 coding DNA: TGTGCCAGCAGTTACCCGGGACAAACAGGCACCGGGGAGCTGTTTTTT. V gene TRBV6-6 combines with J gene TRBJ2-2; weak D call: TRBD1 (6 bases). CDR1 is MNHNY, CDR2 SVGAGI, per germline (reference sequence). The germline V and J ends were trimmed by 2 bases and 4 bases, with 14 bases remaining between them. CDR3 size: 16 residues.

This chain joins TRBV27 and TRBJ2-2; D gene uncertain. CDR1 and CDR2 from the germline V gene are MNHEY and SMNVEV (reference sequence). V was shortened by 4 bases and J by 5 bases, with 14 bases between the two germline ends. The CDR3 spans 15 residues. CDR3 protein: CASSWRWQVTGELFF. As DNA, the CDR3 is TGTGCCAGCAGTTGGAGATGGCAAGTTACCGGGGAGCTGTTTTTT.

V usage is TRBV30 and J usage is TRBJ1-1, with D unclear. V lost 5 bases and J 3 bases, leaving 10 bases between the germline ends. Germline loops: CDR1 GTSNPN, CDR2 SVGIG (reference sequence). The CDR3 spans 12 residues. The CDR3 nucleotides read TGTGCCTGGTTGAGGGAATACACTGAAGCTTTCTTT. This gives the protein CAWLREYTEAFF.

This clone has just one count. This chain joins TRBV19 and TRBJ1-5, with D maybe TRBD1 (6 bases). From germline, CDR1 is LNHDA and CDR2 SQIVND (reference sequence). The CDR3 runs 17 residues. The germline V and J ends were trimmed by 0 bases and 2 bases, with 14 bases remaining between them. CDR3 residues: CASSIDGTGWRNQPQHF. CDR3 bases: TGTGCCAGTAGTATAGATGGCACAGGGTGGCGCAATCAGCCCCAGCATTTT.

V usage is TRBV6-1 and J usage is TRBJ2-1; the D is unclear. This CDR3 contains 15 residues. CDR1 is MNHNS, CDR2 SASEGT, per germline. The V and J ends lost 0 bases and 7 bases respectively, with 13 bases between them. The CDR3 here is CASSEAPERGNEQFF. In DNA, the CDR3 is TGTGCCAGCAGTGAAGCGCCGGAGCGCGGAAATGAGCAGTTCTTC.

Concerning this clone: This same CDR3 is encoded by further DNA sequences in the sample. The V call is TRBV5-1, the J call TRBJ2-3, with D possibly TRBD2 on 6 matching bases. This CDR3 spans 14 amino acids. Germline values: CDR1 SGHRS, CDR2 YFSETQ. Trimming cost V 5 bases and J 0 bases, with 10 bases left between them. The CDR3 DNA follows: TGCGCCAGCAGGGGGGGACCGAGCACAGATACGCAGTATTTT. Translated, it gives CASRGGPSTDTQYF.

This chain joins TRBV2 and TRBJ1-5, with TRBD1 matching over 7 bases. V dropped 5 bases and J dropped 5; count of bases not matched to a gene: 12. The V gene's germline CDR1 is SNHLY and CDR2 FYNNEI. The CDR3 consists of 16 residues. CDR3: CASSLNRGAFDQPQHF. CDR3 DNA: TGTGCCAGCAGTTTAAACAGGGGCGCGTTCGATCAGCCCCAGCATTTT. The full variable domain, rest sourced from reference TRBV2 and TRBJ1-5, is EPEVTQTPSHQVTQMGQEVILRCVPISNHLYFYWYRQILGQKVEFLVSFYNNEISEKSEIFDDQFSVERPDGSNFTLKIRSTKLEDSAMYFCASSLNRGAFDQPQHFGDGTRLSIL.

The chain has TRBV18 and TRBJ2-1; TRBD2 agrees at 11 bases. The CDR3 covers 19 residues. V lost 4 bases to trimming and J lost 5 bases; unmatched junction nucleotides: 16. Germline assignment: CDR1 KGHSH and CDR2 LQKENI. The CDR3 here is CASSRTRTGVLAGDNEQFF. The CDR3 DNA reads as TGTGCCAGCTCACGCACGCGGACAGGGGTACTAGCGGGAGACAATGAGCAGTTCTTC.

This clone was picked up many times. The gene calls are TRBV5-1 and TRBJ2-5; the match to TRBD2 covers 12 bases. The CDR3 is made up of 14 amino acids. The J segment lost 4 bases and the V segment lost 4 bases, leaving 2 bases of the junction unmatched. Germline V gene sequence: CDR1 SGHRS, CDR2 YFSETQ. DNA of the CDR3: TGCGCCAGCAGCCCTAGCGGGGGGGCAGAGACCCAGTACTTC. Its translation is CASSPSGGAETQYF.